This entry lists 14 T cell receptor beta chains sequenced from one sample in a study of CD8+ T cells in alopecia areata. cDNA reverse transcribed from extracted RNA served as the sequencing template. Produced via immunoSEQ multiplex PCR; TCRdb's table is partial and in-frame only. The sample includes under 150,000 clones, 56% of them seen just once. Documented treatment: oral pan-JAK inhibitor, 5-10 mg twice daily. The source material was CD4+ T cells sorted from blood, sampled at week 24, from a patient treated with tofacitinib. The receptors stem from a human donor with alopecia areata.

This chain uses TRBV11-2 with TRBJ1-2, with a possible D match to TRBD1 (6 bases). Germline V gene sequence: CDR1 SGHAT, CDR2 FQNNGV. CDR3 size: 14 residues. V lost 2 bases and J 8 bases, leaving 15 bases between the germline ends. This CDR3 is CASSLSAGDSGYTF. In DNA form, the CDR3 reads TGTGCCAGCAGCTTATCTGCAGGGGATAGCGGCTACACCTTC.

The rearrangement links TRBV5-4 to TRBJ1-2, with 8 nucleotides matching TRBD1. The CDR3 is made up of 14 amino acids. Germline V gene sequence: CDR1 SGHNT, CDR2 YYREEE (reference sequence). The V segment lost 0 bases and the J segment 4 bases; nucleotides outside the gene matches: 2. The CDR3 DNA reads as TGTGCCAGCAGCTTGGACACAGGGGGCTATGGCTACACCTTC. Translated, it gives CASSLDTGGYGYTF.

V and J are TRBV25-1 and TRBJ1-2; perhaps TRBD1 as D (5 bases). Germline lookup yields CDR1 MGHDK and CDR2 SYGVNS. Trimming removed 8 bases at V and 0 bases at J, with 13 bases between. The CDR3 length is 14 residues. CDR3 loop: CASRPGGSNYGYTF. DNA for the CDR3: TGTGCCAGCCGCCCGGGGGGTTCTAACTATGGCTACACCTTC.

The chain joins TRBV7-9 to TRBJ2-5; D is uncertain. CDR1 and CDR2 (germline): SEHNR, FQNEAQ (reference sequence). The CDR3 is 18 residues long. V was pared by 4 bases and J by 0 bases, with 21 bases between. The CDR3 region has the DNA TGTGCCAGCAGCTCCCCCCCCGGTAGAGCCGGAGACCAAGAGACCCAGTACTTC. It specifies CASSSPPGRAGDQETQYF.

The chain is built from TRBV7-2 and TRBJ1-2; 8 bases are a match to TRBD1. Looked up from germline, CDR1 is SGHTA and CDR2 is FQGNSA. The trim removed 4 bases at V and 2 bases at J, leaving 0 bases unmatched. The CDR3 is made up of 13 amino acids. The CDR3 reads CASSWTGNYGYTF. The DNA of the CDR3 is TGTGCCAGCAGCTGGACAGGGAACTATGGCTACACCTTC. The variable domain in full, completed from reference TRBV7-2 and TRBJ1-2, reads GAGVSQSPSNKVTEKGKDVELRCDPISGHTALYWYRQSLGQGLEFLIYFQGNSAPDKSGLPSDRFSAERTGGSVSTLTIQRTQQEDSAVYLCASSWTGNYGYTFGSGTRLTVV.

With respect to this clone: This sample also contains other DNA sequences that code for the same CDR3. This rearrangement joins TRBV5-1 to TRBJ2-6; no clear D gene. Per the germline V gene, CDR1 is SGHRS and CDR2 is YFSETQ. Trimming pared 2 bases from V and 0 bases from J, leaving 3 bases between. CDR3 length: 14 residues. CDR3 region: CASSLGSGANVLTF. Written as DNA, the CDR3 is TGCGCCAGCAGCTTAGGCTCTGGGGCCAACGTCCTGACTTTC.

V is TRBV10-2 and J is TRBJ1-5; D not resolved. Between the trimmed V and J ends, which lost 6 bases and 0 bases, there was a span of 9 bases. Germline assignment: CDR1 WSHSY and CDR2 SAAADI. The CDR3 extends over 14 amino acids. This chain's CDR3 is CASSPGPSNQPQHF. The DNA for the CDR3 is TGCGCCAGCAGCCCTGGCCCTAGCAATCAGCCCCAGCATTTT.

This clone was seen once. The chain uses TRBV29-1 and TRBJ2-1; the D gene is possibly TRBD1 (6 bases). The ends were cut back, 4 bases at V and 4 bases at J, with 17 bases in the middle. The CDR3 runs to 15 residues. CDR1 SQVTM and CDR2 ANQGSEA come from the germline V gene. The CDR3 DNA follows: TGCAGCGTTGTCCAGAGACAGGCGACTTACAATGAGCAGTTCTTC. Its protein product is CSVVQRQATYNEQFF.

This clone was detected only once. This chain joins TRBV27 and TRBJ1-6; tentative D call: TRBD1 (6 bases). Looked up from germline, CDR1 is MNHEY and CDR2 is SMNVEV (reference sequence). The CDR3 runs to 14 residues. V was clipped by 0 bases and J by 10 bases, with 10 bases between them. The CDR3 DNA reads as TGTGCCAGCAGTTTATCGGACAGAAGGTCACCCCTCCACTTT. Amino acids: CASSLSDRRSPLHF.

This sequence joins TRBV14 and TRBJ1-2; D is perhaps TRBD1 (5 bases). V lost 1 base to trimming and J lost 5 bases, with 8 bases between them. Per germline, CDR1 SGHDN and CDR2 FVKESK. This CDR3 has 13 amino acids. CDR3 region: CASSQGDPYGYTF. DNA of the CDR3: TGTGCCAGCAGCCAAGGGGACCCATATGGCTACACCTTC.

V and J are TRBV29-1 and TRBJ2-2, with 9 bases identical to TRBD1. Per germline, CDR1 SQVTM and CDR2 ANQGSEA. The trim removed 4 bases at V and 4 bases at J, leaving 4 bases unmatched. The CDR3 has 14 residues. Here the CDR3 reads CSVGMDRGTGELFF. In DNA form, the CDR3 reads TGCAGCGTTGGCATGGACAGGGGCACCGGGGAGCTGTTTTTT.

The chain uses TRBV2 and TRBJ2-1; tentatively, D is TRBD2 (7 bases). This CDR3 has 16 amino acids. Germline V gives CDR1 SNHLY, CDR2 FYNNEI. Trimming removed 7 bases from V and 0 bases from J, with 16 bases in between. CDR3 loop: CASIQGLAASYNEQFF. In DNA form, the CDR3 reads TGTGCCAGCATCCAGGGGCTAGCGGCCTCCTACAATGAGCAGTTCTTC.

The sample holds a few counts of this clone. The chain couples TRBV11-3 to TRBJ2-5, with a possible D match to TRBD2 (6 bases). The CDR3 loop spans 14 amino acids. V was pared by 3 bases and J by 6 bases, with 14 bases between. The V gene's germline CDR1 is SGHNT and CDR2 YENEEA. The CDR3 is CASSFRQGGKTQYF. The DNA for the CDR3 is TGTGCCAGCAGCTTTCGCCAGGGAGGAAAGACCCAGTACTTC. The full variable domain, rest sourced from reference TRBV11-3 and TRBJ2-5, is EAGVVQSPRYKIIEKKQPVAFWCNPISGHNTLYWYLQNLGQGPELLIRYENEEAVDDSQLPKDRFSAERLKGVDSTLKIQPAELGDSAVYLCASSFRQGGKTQYFGPGTRLLVL.

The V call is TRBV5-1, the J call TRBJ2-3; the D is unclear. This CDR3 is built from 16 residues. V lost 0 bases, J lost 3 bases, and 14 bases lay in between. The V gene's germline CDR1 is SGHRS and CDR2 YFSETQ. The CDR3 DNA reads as TGCGCCAGCAGCTTGGCCGTGACCCTCGGGACAGATACGCAGTATTTT. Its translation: CASSLAVTLGTDTQYF.